This T cell receptor beta chain was identified during a study of control samples from healthy donors and cancer patients. CDR1 is SGHRS, CDR2 YFSETQ, per germline. The CDR3 loop spans 14 amino acids. V shed 2 bases and J shed 2 bases, with 7 bases lying between them. Assay: immunoSEQ multiplex PCR; the TCRdb copy retains only in-frame clones and omits some. The sample records around 200,000 clones, around 94% being singletons. The chain combines TRBV5-1 with TRBJ2-2; D is ambiguous. This sequence originates from a man in his fifties in good health. Sequenced input: blood. CDR3 protein: CASSFSRNTGELFF. CDR3 coding DNA: TGCGCCAGCAGCTTTAGCCGAAACACCGGGGAGCTGTTTTTT.